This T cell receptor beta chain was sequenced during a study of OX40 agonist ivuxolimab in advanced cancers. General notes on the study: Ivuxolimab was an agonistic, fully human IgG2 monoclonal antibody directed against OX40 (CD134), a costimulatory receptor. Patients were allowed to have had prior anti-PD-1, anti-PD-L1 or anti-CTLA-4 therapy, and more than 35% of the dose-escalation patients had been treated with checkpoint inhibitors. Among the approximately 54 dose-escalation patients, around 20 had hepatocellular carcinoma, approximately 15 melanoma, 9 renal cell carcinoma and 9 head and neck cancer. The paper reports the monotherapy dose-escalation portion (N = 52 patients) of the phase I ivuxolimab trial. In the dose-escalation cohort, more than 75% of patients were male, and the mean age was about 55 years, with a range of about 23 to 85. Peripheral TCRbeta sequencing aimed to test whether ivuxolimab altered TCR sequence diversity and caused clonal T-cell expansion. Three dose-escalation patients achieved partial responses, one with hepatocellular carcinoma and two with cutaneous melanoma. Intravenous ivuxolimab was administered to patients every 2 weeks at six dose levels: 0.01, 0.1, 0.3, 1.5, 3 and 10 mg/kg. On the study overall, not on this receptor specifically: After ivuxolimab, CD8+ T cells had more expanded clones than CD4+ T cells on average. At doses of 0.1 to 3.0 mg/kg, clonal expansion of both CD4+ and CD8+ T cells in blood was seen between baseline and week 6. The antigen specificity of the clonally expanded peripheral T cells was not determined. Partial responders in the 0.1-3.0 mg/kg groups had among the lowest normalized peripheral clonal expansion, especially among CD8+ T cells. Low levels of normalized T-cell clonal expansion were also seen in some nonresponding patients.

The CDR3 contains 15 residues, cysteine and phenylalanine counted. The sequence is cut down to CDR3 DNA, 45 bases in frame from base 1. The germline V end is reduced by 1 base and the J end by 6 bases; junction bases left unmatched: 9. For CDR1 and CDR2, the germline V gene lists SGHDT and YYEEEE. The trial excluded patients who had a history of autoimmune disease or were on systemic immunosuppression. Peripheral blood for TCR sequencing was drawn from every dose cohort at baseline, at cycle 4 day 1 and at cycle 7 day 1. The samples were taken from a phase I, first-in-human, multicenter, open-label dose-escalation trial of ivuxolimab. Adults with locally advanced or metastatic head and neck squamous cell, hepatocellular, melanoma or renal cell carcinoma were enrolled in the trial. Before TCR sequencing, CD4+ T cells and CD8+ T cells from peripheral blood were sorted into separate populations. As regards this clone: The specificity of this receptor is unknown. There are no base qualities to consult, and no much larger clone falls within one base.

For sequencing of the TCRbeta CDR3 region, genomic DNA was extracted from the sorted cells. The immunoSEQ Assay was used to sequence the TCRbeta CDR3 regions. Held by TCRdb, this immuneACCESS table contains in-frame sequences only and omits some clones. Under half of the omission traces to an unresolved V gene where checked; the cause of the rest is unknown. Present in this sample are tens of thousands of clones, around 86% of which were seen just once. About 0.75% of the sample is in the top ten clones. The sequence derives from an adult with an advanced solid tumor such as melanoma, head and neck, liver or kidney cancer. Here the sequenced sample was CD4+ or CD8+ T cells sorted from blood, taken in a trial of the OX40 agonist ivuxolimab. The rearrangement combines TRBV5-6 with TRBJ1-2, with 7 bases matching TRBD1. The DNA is TGTGCCAGCAGCTTGTGGCAGGGGGAGATTCATGGCTACACCTTC. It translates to CASSLWQGEIHGYTF. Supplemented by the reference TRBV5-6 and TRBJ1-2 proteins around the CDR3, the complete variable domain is DAGVTQSPTHLIKTRGQQVTLRCSPKSGHDTVSWYQQALGQGPQFIFQYYEEEERQRGNFPDRFSGHQFPNYSSELNVNALLLGDSALYLCASSLWQGEIHGYTFGSGTRLTVV.